This is a list of T cell receptor beta chains from one sample in a study of blood T cell repertoires in COVID-19. Some clones are missing from TCRdb's copy, which holds only in-frame ones; the method was immunoSEQ multiplex PCR. Among around 290,000 clones listed, 70% to 90% were seen once. Material for sequencing was peripheral blood. The receptors shown here come from a woman in her 50s who had recovered from COVID-19. CDR3s include the opening cysteine and the closing phenylalanine or tryptophan. Each record gives: CDR3 protein, CDR3 DNA, clone size, D gene, V gene, J gene. D genes are given only for firm matches. Only part of the rows carry a size: once, few, many, or a class if the clone is expanded.

CDR3 protein: CASSLVGVGTGTGNTIYF
CDR3 DNA: TGTGCCAGCAGCTTAGTTGGGGTCGGGACAGGGACTGGAAACACCATATATTTT
clone size: NA
D gene: TRBD1
V gene: TRBV7-2
J gene: TRBJ1-3

CDR3 protein: CASSLVPPGTGNSPLHF
CDR3 DNA: TGTGCCAGCAGTTTGGTACCCCCCGGGACAGGAAATTCACCCCTCCACTTT
clone size: few
D gene: TRBD1
V gene: TRBV27
J gene: TRBJ1-6

CDR3 protein: CASSQPTSGKETQYF
CDR3 DNA: TGTGCCAGCTCACAACCCACTAGCGGGAAAGAGACCCAGTACTTC
clone size: NA
D gene: TRBD2
V gene: TRBV18
J gene: TRBJ2-5

CDR3 protein: CASSQTEATGNTIYF
CDR3 DNA: TGCGCCAGCAGCCAGACCGAGGCGACTGGAAACACCATATATTTT
clone size: NA
D gene: NA
V gene: TRBV4-1
J gene: TRBJ1-3

CDR3 protein: CASSSGQPTNEKLFF
CDR3 DNA: TGTGCCAGCAGTTCGGGACAGCCGACTAATGAAAAACTGTTTTTT
clone size: NA
D gene: TRBD1
V gene: TRBV6-5
J gene: TRBJ1-4

CDR3 protein: CASSIPVKNTEAFF
CDR3 DNA: TGTGCCAGCAGTATCCCAGTTAAGAACACTGAAGCTTTCTTT
clone size: NA
D gene: NA
V gene: TRBV28
J gene: TRBJ1-1

CDR3 protein: CASSSGLAGVTDTQYF
CDR3 DNA: TGTGCCAGCAGCTCAGGACTAGCGGGAGTGACAGATACGCAGTATTTT
clone size: NA
D gene: TRBD2
V gene: TRBV7-3
J gene: TRBJ2-3

CDR3 protein: CASSPHPDIGGAEAFF
CDR3 DNA: TGTGCCAGCTCACCGCATCCAGATATAGGGGGAGCTGAAGCTTTCTTT
clone size: many
D gene: NA
V gene: TRBV18
J gene: TRBJ1-1

CDR3 protein: CASSEYLGLNTDTQYF
CDR3 DNA: TGTGCCAGCAGTGAATATCTGGGCCTTAACACAGATACGCAGTATTTT
clone size: NA
D gene: NA
V gene: TRBV2
J gene: TRBJ2-3

CDR3 protein: CASSSGQGGQPQHF
CDR3 DNA: TGTGCCAGCAGCTCAGGACAGGGTGGTCAGCCCCAGCATTTT
clone size: few
D gene: TRBD1
V gene: TRBV11-2
J gene: TRBJ1-5

CDR3 protein: CASSAGQGLTYEQYF
CDR3 DNA: TGTGCCAGCAGCGCCGGACAGGGGCTAACCTACGAGCAGTACTTC
clone size: NA
D gene: TRBD1
V gene: TRBV5-4
J gene: TRBJ2-7

CDR3 protein: CASSLAGDYSPLHF
CDR3 DNA: TGTGCCAGCAGCTTGGCAGGGGATTATTCACCCCTCCACTTT
clone size: few
D gene: NA
V gene: TRBV5-5
J gene: TRBJ1-6

CDR3 protein: CASRGSGSSPLHF
CDR3 DNA: TGTGCCAGCAGGGGAAGCGGCAGTTCACCCCTCCACTTT
clone size: once
D gene: NA
V gene: TRBV12-3/TRBV12-4
J gene: TRBJ1-6

CDR3 protein: CASSFRANTGELFF
CDR3 DNA: TGTGCCAGCAGCTTCCGGGCGAACACCGGGGAGCTGTTTTTT
clone size: NA
D gene: NA
V gene: TRBV11-2
J gene: TRBJ2-2

CDR3 protein: CASSSPDRVVGEQYF
CDR3 DNA: TGTGCCAGCAGCTCGCCGGACAGGGTGGTGGGAGAGCAGTACTTC
clone size: NA
D gene: TRBD1
V gene: TRBV5-4
J gene: TRBJ2-7

CDR3 protein: CAWREGGYRGYTF
CDR3 DNA: TGTGCCTGGAGGGAGGGCGGGTATCGTGGCTACACCTTC
clone size: NA
D gene: NA
V gene: TRBV30
J gene: TRBJ1-2

CDR3 protein: CASGGVFSTQYF
CDR3 DNA: TGTGCCAGTGGGGGGGTTTTTTCGACCCAGTACTTC
clone size: NA
D gene: TRBD2
V gene: TRBV28
J gene: TRBJ2-5

CDR3 protein: CASSLEWLYNEQFF
CDR3 DNA: TGTGCCAGCAGCTTAGAATGGCTCTACAATGAGCAGTTCTTC
clone size: NA
D gene: NA
V gene: TRBV7-2
J gene: TRBJ2-1

CDR3 protein: CASTTGSANYGYTF
CDR3 DNA: TGTGCCAGCACCACAGGTTCAGCTAACTATGGCTACACCTTC
clone size: NA
D gene: NA
V gene: TRBV25-1
J gene: TRBJ1-2

CDR3 protein: CASSQDSSNTEAFF
CDR3 DNA: TGTGCCAGCAGCCAAGATTCGAGCAACACTGAAGCTTTCTTT
clone size: NA
D gene: NA
V gene: TRBV4-2
J gene: TRBJ1-1

CDR3 protein: CASSVTSGRRTKNIQYF
CDR3 DNA: TGTGCCAGCAGCGTGACTAGCGGGAGAAGGACCAAAAACATTCAGTACTTC
clone size: NA
D gene: TRBD2
V gene: TRBV5-4
J gene: TRBJ2-4

CDR3 protein: CASSRTIEQYF
CDR3 DNA: TGCGCCAGCAGTCGGACAATCGAGCAGTACTTC
clone size: NA
D gene: NA
V gene: TRBV10-1
J gene: TRBJ2-7

CDR3 protein: CASSQDGSETQYF
CDR3 DNA: TGCGCCAGCAGCCAAGACGGGTCGGAGACCCAGTACTTC
clone size: NA
D gene: NA
V gene: TRBV4-1
J gene: TRBJ2-5

CDR3 protein: CASSTTVNTEAFF
CDR3 DNA: TGTGCCAGTAGTACGACTGTGAACACTGAAGCTTTCTTT
clone size: NA
D gene: NA
V gene: TRBV19
J gene: TRBJ1-1

CDR3 protein: CASRRTGFEKLFF
CDR3 DNA: TGTGCCAGCAGACGGACAGGGTTTGAAAAACTGTTTTTT
clone size: NA
D gene: TRBD1
V gene: TRBV7-9
J gene: TRBJ1-4

CDR3 protein: CASSPVKREGDTEAFF
CDR3 DNA: TGTGCCAGCTCACCAGTTAAACGGGAGGGAGACACTGAAGCTTTCTTT
clone size: few
D gene: NA
V gene: TRBV18
J gene: TRBJ1-1

CDR3 protein: CAAGDRSYYEQYF
CDR3 DNA: TGTGCCGCCGGGGACAGGAGTTACTACGAGCAGTACTTC
clone size: NA
D gene: TRBD1
V gene: TRBV28
J gene: TRBJ2-7

CDR3 protein: CASSLFTGANVLTF
CDR3 DNA: TGTGCCAGCAGCCTTTTCACTGGGGCCAACGTCCTGACTTTC
clone size: NA
D gene: NA
V gene: TRBV3-1/TRBV3-2
J gene: TRBJ2-6

CDR3 protein: CASSFAERYGYTF
CDR3 DNA: TGTGCCAGCAGCTTCGCCGAGAGGTATGGCTACACCTTC
clone size: NA
D gene: NA
V gene: TRBV7-9
J gene: TRBJ1-2